This T cell receptor (beta chain) was recovered during a study of cytomegalovirus exposure and HLA in healthy donors. The PCR ran on 60 Vbeta and 13 Jbeta primers. Profiled with immunoSEQ multiplex PCR; TCRdb holds only in-frame clones, not every one. This table holds 150,000 to 200,000 clones, roughly four fifths found once. This CDR3 is built from 13 residues. V shed 4 bases and J 6 bases; nucleotides not matched to a gene: 3. Germline-derived CDR1 and CDR2 are SGHTA and FQGNSA. This chain connects TRBV7-2 to TRBJ2-4; the match to TRBD2 covers 7 bases. This TCR was recovered from a man aged 40-50 years in good health and CMV-seronegative. The sample consisted of PBMCs. The CDR3 DNA sequence: TGTGCCAGCAGCTCGTCGGGAGGAAACATTCAGTACTTC. It is translated as CASSSSGGNIQYF.